Below are 32 T cell receptor beta chains sequenced from a single sample in a study of identical twins. TCRdb reprocessed the 5' RACE reads via MiXCR and lists one record per CDR3 protein. The sample holds about 240,000 distinct CDR3 sequences, 7.5% seen once. This sample was shared with a second study, whose subject was yellow fever vaccine responses in identical twins.

The sample was CD8+ T cells sorted from blood. These receptors were obtained from a woman younger than 35 in good health.

This clonotype was found a few times. This chain joins TRBV12-3 or TRBV12-4 and TRBJ2-1; 7 nucleotides agree with TRBD1. The junction had 7 bases not matched to a gene; V was cut back by 5 bases and J by 12 bases. The CDR3 sequence is 12 residues long. The CDR3 loop reads CASSPTGAGQFF. CDR3 sequence (DNA): TGTGCCAGCAGTCCAACAGGGGCAGGGCAGTTCTTC.

This clonotype was observed a few times. The chain couples TRBV20-1 to TRBJ2-7; D is ambiguous. The CDR3 covers 12 residues. Germline CDR1 reads DFQATT; CDR2 reads SNEGSKA (reference sequence). Trimming shortened V by 3 bases and J by 4 bases, and 10 bases separated the two germline ends. In DNA, the CDR3 is TGCAGTGCTAGTGAGATCGCGTACGAGCAGTACGTC. Amino acid sequence: CSASEIAYEQYV.

The chain is built from TRBV7-8 and TRBJ2-3; D might be TRBD2 (6 bases). Germline CDR1 is SGHVS and CDR2 is FQNEAQ. The germline V and J ends were trimmed by 4 bases and 4 bases, with 12 bases remaining between them. CDR3 length equals 14 residues. CDR3 nucleotide sequence: TGTGCCAGCAGCTCCCATGCGGGACCAGATACGCAGTATTTT. It yields the protein CASSSHAGPDTQYF.

The rearrangement joins TRBV5-6 to TRBJ2-7; D gene unclear. Looked up from germline, CDR1 is SGHDT and CDR2 is YYEEEE. The CDR3 extends over 14 amino acids. The V gene lost 0 bases and the J gene lost 5 bases, with 12 bases spanning the gap. The CDR3 loop is CASSLAEGIHEQYV. The CDR3 coding sequence is TGTGCCAGCAGCTTGGCTGAAGGGATCCACGAGCAGTACGTC.

This clonotype was counted between two and nine times. The chain couples TRBV6-1 to TRBJ2-1; the D gene is possibly TRBD2 (5 bases). The CDR3 has 13 residues. Germline CDR1 reads MNHNS; CDR2 reads SASEGT. Between the trimmed V and J ends, which lost 5 bases and 3 bases, there was a span of 8 bases. DNA for the CDR3: TGTGCCAGCAGTCGCCGGGGCTACAATGAGCAGTTCTTC. Encoded protein: CASSRRGYNEQFF.

This clonotype was found a few times. The chain employs TRBV2 and TRBJ2-7; D call uncertain. This CDR3 region has 14 residues. The germline V and J ends were trimmed by 4 bases and 1 base, with 11 bases remaining between them. Germline CDR1 reads SNHLY; CDR2 reads FYNNEI. CDR3 protein: CASSGALLSYEQYF. CDR3 in DNA: TGTGCCAGCAGTGGGGCGTTGCTTTCCTACGAGCAGTACTTC.

V and J are TRBV27 and TRBJ2-3; 10 bases fit TRBD2. This CDR3 spans 11 amino acids. The V and J ends lost 6 bases and 10 bases, in that order; junction bases with no gene match: 1. CDR1 MNHEY and CDR2 SMNVEV come from the germline V gene (reference sequence). In DNA, the CDR3 is TGTGCCAGCAGGAGCGGGAGGGCGCAGTATTTT. Amino acids: CASRSGRAQYF.

This clonotype was seen many times. The V gene is TRBV6-4, the J gene TRBJ2-2; D is ambiguous. V was cut by 0 bases and J by 1 base, with 6 bases left in between. Looked up from germline, CDR1 is MRHNA and CDR2 is SNTAGT. The CDR3 is made up of 15 amino acids. The CDR3 reads CASSDSAGNTGELFF. CDR3 bases: TGTGCCAGCAGTGACTCTGCTGGGAACACCGGGGAGCTGTTTTTT.

The CDR3, as DNA: TGCAGTGCTAGAGATGGGGACAAATCCTACGAGCAGTACGTC. It encodes CSARDGDKSYEQYV. J is TRBJ2-7 and V is TRBV20-1, with a tentative D call TRBD1 (6 bases). Per the germline V gene, CDR1 is DFQATT and CDR2 is SNEGSKA (reference sequence). There are 14 residues in the CDR3. Trimming cost V 0 bases and J 1 base, with 10 bases left between them.

The rearrangement links TRBV14 to TRBJ2-1; a weak D match, TRBD2 (5 bases). V lost 4 bases and J 7 bases, leaving 11 bases between the germline ends. The CDR3 is 13 residues long. Per germline, CDR1 SGHDN and CDR2 FVKESK. This chain's CDR3 is CASSLGMGNEQFF. CDR3 coding DNA: TGTGCCAGCAGCCTCGGGATGGGGAATGAGCAGTTCTTC.

Many counts were recorded for this clonotype. The chain couples TRBV12-3 or TRBV12-4 to TRBJ2-7; D not certain. Trimming left V 5 bases short and J 7 bases short, with 12 bases between. The CDR3 has 12 residues. CDR3 sequence (DNA): TGTGCCAGCAGTCCCTCCCTACGAGAGCAGTACTTC. This codes for CASSPSLREQYF.

This clonotype has at least ten counts. The chain has TRBV29-1 and TRBJ2-1; D gene uncertain. The CDR3 length is 14 residues. V was shortened by 3 bases and J by 3 bases, with 12 bases between the two germline ends. Germline CDR1 is SQVTM and CDR2 is ANQGSEA. CDR3 region: CSVEVSEIYNEQFF. The CDR3 nucleotides read TGCAGCGTTGAGGTCTCGGAGATCTACAATGAGCAGTTCTTC.

The J gene is TRBJ2-7, the V gene TRBV27, with D possibly called TRBD1 or TRBD2 (5 bases each). This CDR3 is built from 11 residues. The V end was cut by 6 bases, the J end by 12 bases, with 15 bases between. Germline assignment: CDR1 MNHEY and CDR2 SMNVEV (reference sequence). In nucleotides, the CDR3 is TGTGCCAGCAGGAGAGGGGACGGTGTGTACTTC. Protein sequence: CASRRGDGVYF.

This clonotype came up many times. The chain combines TRBV28 with TRBJ2-7; a possible D gene is TRBD1 (5 bases). Deletions cut 3 bases from V and 3 bases from J, with 9 bases between. The CDR3 is made up of 13 amino acids. The germline V gene has CDR1 MDHEN and CDR2 SYDVKM. The CDR3 protein is CASSFGHFYEQYF. The DNA for the CDR3 is TGTGCCAGCAGTTTCGGACACTTCTACGAGCAGTACTTC.

J is TRBJ1-1 and V is TRBV27; no clear D. Germline CDR1 is MNHEY and CDR2 is SMNVEV (reference sequence). This CDR3 spans 14 amino acids. Trimming stripped 7 bases from V and 5 bases from J, with 17 bases between. The CDR3 loop reads CASTMSSGLTEAFF. CDR3 DNA: TGTGCCAGCACCATGAGCAGTGGGTTGACTGAAGCTTTCTTT.

This clonotype occurred many times. This chain connects TRBV7-9 to TRBJ2-1; no reliable D call. V dropped 5 bases and J dropped 10 bases, with 18 bases sitting between them. Germline CDR1 is SEHNR and CDR2 is FQNEAQ (reference sequence). The CDR3 runs 14 residues. DNA for the CDR3: TGTGCCAGCAGCACCTCCCGGTCCCTTGGCGAGCAGTTCTTC. Its protein product is CASSTSRSLGEQFF.

This chain links TRBV3-1 with TRBJ2-2; D perhaps matches TRBD1 (5 bases). This CDR3 is 17 amino acids long. Germline lookup yields CDR1 LGHDT and CDR2 YNNKEL (reference sequence). Trimming cost V 1 base and J 1 base, with 13 bases left between them. In DNA form, the CDR3 reads TGTGCCAGCAGCCAAGGTATAGGACAAGGGAACACCGGGGAGCTGTTTTTT. Residues: CASSQGIGQGNTGELFF.

This clonotype appeared many times. This sequence joins TRBV29-1 and TRBJ2-2; D is possibly TRBD1 (6 bases). The CDR3 is 13 amino acids. Looked up from germline, CDR1 is SQVTM and CDR2 is ANQGSEA. Trimming took off 7 bases at V and 6 bases at J, with 15 bases between the two ends. In DNA form, the CDR3 reads TGCAGCGCTGGGCGAGAGGGGGCCGGGGAGCTGTTTTTT. Its translation is CSAGREGAGELFF.

This clonotype has just a few counts. The V gene is TRBV20-1, the J gene TRBJ1-1; D gene uncertain. Germline lookup yields CDR1 DFQATT and CDR2 SNEGSKA (reference sequence). CDR3 length: 13 amino acids. Trimming removed 3 bases at V and 1 base at J, with 9 bases between. The CDR3 nucleotides are TGCAGTGCTAGCAGTACAGCGAACACTGAAGCTTTCTTT. It is translated as CSASSTANTEAFF.

There are many counts of this clonotype. The rearrangement joins TRBV27 to TRBJ2-2; 7 bases are a match to TRBD1. The germline gives CDR1 MNHEY, CDR2 SMNVEV (reference sequence). The trim removed 0 bases at V and 4 bases at J, leaving 11 bases unmatched. The CDR3 is 18 amino acids. The CDR3 is CASSLSLTRGPRTGELFF. CDR3 bases: TGTGCCAGCAGTTTATCCCTCACGAGGGGGCCACGCACCGGGGAGCTGTTTTTT.

The V and J genes are TRBV20-1 and TRBJ1-2; a weak D match, TRBD1 (6 bases). V was pared by 6 bases and J by 8 bases, with 28 bases between. In germline, CDR1 is DFQATT, CDR2 SNEGSKA (reference sequence). The CDR3 has 16 residues. CDR3 sequence (DNA): TGCAGTGCCCTTCTCTTGGAGGGGGGCGCGGTAGGAGGCTACACCTTC. This gives the protein CSALLLEGGAVGGYTF.

This clonotype was detected ten times or more. This sequence joins TRBV12-3 or TRBV12-4 and TRBJ1-4; no clear D. This CDR3 region has 14 residues. V shed 3 bases and J shed 5 bases, with 10 bases lying between them. The CDR3, as DNA: TGTGCCAGCAGTTTTTTGGCACCAAATGAAAAACTGTTTTTT. It translates to CASSFLAPNEKLFF.

The chain couples TRBV28 to TRBJ2-1; 10 nucleotides line up with TRBD2. Losses at the gene ends were 6 bases for V and 3 bases for J; bases not matched to a gene: 8. The germline CDR1 and CDR2 sequences are MDHEN and SYDVKM. The CDR3 covers 16 residues. CDR3: CASSLLAGVNYNEQFF. CDR3 coding DNA: TGTGCCAGCAGCCTCCTAGCGGGAGTCAACTACAATGAGCAGTTCTTC.

A few counts support this clonotype. This chain connects TRBV20-1 to TRBJ2-7; TRBD1 is a possible D gene (6 bases). CDR3 size: 13 residues. Germline CDR1 and CDR2: DFQATT and SNEGSKA (reference sequence). Trimming left V 1 base short and J 4 bases short, with 11 bases between. The CDR3 reads CSARGDTIYEQYF. DNA for the CDR3: TGCAGTGCTAGAGGGGACACAATATACGAGCAGTACTTC.

This clonotype was observed a handful of times. This CDR3 is CASSQRGPFFYEQYF. The CDR3 DNA follows: TGCGCCAGCAGCCAACGTGGCCCGTTCTTCTACGAGCAGTACTTC. The chain combines TRBV4-1 with TRBJ2-7; D is unresolved. Between the trimmed V and J ends, which lost 2 bases and 3 bases, there was a span of 14 bases. The CDR3 covers 15 residues. Germline assignment: CDR1 MGHRA and CDR2 YSYEKL.

This clonotype was counted only a few times. CDR3 protein: CASSLVGGYTF. The CDR3, as DNA: TGTGCCAGCAGCTTGGTTGGGGGCTACACCTTC. The gene calls are TRBV5-8 and TRBJ1-2; no clear D. The CDR3 totals 11 residues. Germline V gene lookup returns CDR1 SGHTS and CDR2 YDEGEE. Trimming took off 0 bases at V and 8 bases at J, with 5 bases between the two ends.

The J gene is TRBJ2-1, the V gene TRBV12-3 or TRBV12-4; 7 bases match TRBD1. Trimming cost V 4 bases and J 6 bases; bases outside gene matches: 9. CDR3 length: 15 residues. CDR3 in amino acids: CASSSTGNPLNEQFF. The CDR3 DNA sequence: TGTGCCAGCAGTTCGACAGGGAATCCCCTCAATGAGCAGTTCTTC.

This clonotype was observed at least ten times. V usage is TRBV29-1 and J usage is TRBJ2-3; D call uncertain. The CDR3 is 13 residues long. Trimming stripped 3 bases from V and 2 bases from J, with 9 bases between. CDR1 and CDR2 (germline): SQVTM, ANQGSEA. CDR3 in DNA: TGCAGCGTTGAGGGTCAATACACAGATACGCAGTATTTT. This gives the protein CSVEGQYTDTQYF.

This clonotype was counted between two and nine times. The V gene is TRBV29-1, the J gene TRBJ2-1, with 16 positions matching TRBD2. Germline V CDR1 and CDR2: SQVTM, ANQGSEA. V was pared by 5 bases and J by 6 bases, with 13 bases of the junction left unmatched. The CDR3 loop spans 18 amino acids. CDR3: CSVHTGTSGGGFGNEQFF. DNA of the CDR3: TGCAGCGTTCACACCGGGACTAGCGGGGGGGGTTTCGGCAATGAGCAGTTCTTC.

CDR3 nucleotide sequence: TGTGCCAGCAGCTCAACCCCGACAGGGATGGGCACTGAAGCTTTCTTT. Protein: CASSSTPTGMGTEAFF. The chain links TRBV7-6 to TRBJ1-1, with 7 nucleotides matching TRBD1. Germline V gene sequence: CDR1 SGHVS, CDR2 FNYEAQ. The CDR3 covers 16 residues. V was pared by 4 bases and J by 4 bases, with 12 bases of the junction left unmatched.

There are a few counts of this clonotype. The chain carries TRBV6-5 and TRBJ2-7; tentatively, D is TRBD1 (6 bases). This CDR3 spans 15 amino acids. From germline, CDR1 is MNHEY and CDR2 SVGAGI. The V gene lost 6 bases and the J gene lost 1 base, with 16 bases spanning the gap. Here the CDR3 reads CASSYTGPTSYEQYF. In nucleotides, the CDR3 is TGTGCCAGCAGCTACACAGGGCCGACATCCTACGAGCAGTACTTC.

The J gene is TRBJ1-1, the V gene TRBV7-9; the D gene is possibly TRBD1 (5 bases). The CDR3 covers 14 residues. Trimming left V 3 bases short and J 4 bases short, with 12 bases between. Germline V CDR1 and CDR2: SEHNR, FQNEAQ (reference sequence). The CDR3 sequence: CASSFRGEGTEAFF. CDR3 bases: TGTGCCAGCAGCTTCCGGGGGGAAGGCACTGAAGCTTTCTTT.